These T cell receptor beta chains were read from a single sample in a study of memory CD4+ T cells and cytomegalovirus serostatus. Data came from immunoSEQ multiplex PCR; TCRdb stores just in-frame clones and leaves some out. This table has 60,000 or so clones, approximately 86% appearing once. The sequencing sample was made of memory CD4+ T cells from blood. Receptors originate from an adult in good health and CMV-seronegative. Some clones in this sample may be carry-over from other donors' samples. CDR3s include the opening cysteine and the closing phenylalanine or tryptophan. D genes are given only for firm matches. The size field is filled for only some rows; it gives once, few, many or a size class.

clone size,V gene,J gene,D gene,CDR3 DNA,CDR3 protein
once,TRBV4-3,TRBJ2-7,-,TGCGCCAGCAGCCAAGTGGCCCAGGCACCCTACGAGCAGTACTTC,CASSQVAQAPYEQYF
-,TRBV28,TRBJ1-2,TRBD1,TGTGCCAGCAAGGGTGACCAGCCGACAGGGAGCTTC,CASKGDQPTGSF
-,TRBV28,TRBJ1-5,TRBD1,TGTGCCAGCCGATCGGACAGGATAGATCAGCCCCAGCATTTT,CASRSDRIDQPQHF
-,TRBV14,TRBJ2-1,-,TGTGCCAGCAGCCCAACATACGGGGGACTGGAACCTTACAATGAGCAGTTCTTC,CASSPTYGGLEPYNEQFF
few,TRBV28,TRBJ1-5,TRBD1,TGTGCCAGCAGCTCACAGGGGAAGTATAGCAATCAGCCCCAGCATTTT,CASSSQGKYSNQPQHF
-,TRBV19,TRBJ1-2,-,TGTGCCAGTAGTATTCTGTTGGGAGCGGGTTATGGCTACACCTTC,CASSILLGAGYGYTF
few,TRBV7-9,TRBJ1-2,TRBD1,TGTGCCAGCAGCTTGGGACAGGGGCACTATGGCTACACCTTC,CASSLGQGHYGYTF
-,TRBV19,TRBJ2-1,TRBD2,TGTGCCAGTAATCGGGGTAGCGGGGTGAATGAGCAGTTCTTC,CASNRGSGVNEQFF
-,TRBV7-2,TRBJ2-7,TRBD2,TGTGCCAGCAGCTTGCTAGCGGTAGGCTACGAGCAGTACTTC,CASSLLAVGYEQYF
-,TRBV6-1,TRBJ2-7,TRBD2,TGTGCCAGCGGGATGGGGATAGCGGGAGGACCCGAGCAGTACTTC,CASGMGIAGGPEQYF
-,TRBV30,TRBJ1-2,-,TGTGCCTGGAGTGTAATTAGGACACTCAGGCTTGGCTACACCTTC,CAWSVIRTLRLGYTF
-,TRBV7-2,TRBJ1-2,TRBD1,TGTGCCAGCAGCTCAGGACAGGGGGGCGGCTACACCTTC,CASSSGQGGGYTF
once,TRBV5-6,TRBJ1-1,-,TGTGCCAGCAGCTTGGGCTCCAGGGCTATGAACACTGAAGCTTTCTTT,CASSLGSRAMNTEAFF
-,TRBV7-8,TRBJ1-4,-,TGTGCCAGCAGCCCCCGGGAGGGAATGAAAAGGCTGTTTTTT,CASSPREGMKRLFF
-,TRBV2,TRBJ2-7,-,TGTGCCAGCAGTGAAGAGCTAGAGCAGTACTTC,CASSEELEQYF
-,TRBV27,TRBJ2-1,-,TGTGCCAGCAGTTTGGCGGGGAGGATTAGGGGTGAGCAGTTCTTC,CASSLAGRIRGEQFF
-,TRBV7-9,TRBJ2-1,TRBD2,TGTGCCAGCAGCCAGGGACTAGCATCCTACAATGAGCAGTTCTTC,CASSQGLASYNEQFF
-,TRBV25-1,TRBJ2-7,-,TGTGCCAGCAGTGGACGCGAGCAGTACTTC,CASSGREQYF
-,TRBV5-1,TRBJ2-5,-,TGCGCCAGCAGCTTGGGTCCTGGGAACACGGGGAGATTTTTCGTGGAACAAGAGACCCAGTACTTC,CASSLGPGNTGRFFVEQETQYF
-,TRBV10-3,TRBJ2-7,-,TGTGCCATCAGTGAGTCCAATCAAGGCGCCGAGCAGTACTTC,CAISESNQGAEQYF
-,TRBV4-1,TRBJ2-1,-,TGCGCCAGCAGCCAAGGGGGCAATGAGCAGTTCTTC,CASSQGGNEQFF
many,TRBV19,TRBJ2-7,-,TGTGCCAGTAGTATAGACGGCTTACCCTACGAGCAGTACTTC,CASSIDGLPYEQYF
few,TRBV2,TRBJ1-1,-,TGTGCCAGCAGTGTTGAAAGCACTGAAGCTTTCTTT,CASSVESTEAFF
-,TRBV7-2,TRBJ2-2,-,TGTGCCAGCAGCTTAGGACGCACCGGGGAGCTGTTTTTT,CASSLGRTGELFF
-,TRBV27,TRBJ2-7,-,TGTGCCAGCGGCGCCGGGACCTTAGGCTACGAGCAGTACTTC,CASGAGTLGYEQYF
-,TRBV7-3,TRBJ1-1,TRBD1,TGTGCCAGCAGCCGGGACAGCAACACTGAAGCTTTCTTT,CASSRDSNTEAFF
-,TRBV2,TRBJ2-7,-,TGTGCCAGCGGTATCCTACCCGCGGGCGTCTCCTACGAGCAGTACTTC,CASGILPAGVSYEQYF
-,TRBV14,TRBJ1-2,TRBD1,TGTGCCAGCAGCCAAGACAGGGGGCGCATAGGTGGCTACACCTTC,CASSQDRGRIGGYTF
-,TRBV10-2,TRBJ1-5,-,TGCGCCAGCAGTGAGTCGGATAGCAATCAGCCCCAGCATTTT,CASSESDSNQPQHF
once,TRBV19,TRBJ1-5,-,TGTGCCAGTAGCCCCAGAGGGAGGGCCAGCAATCAGCCCCAGCATTTT,CASSPRGRASNQPQHF
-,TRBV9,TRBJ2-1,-,TGTGCCAGCAGCCCCCCGGGCGGGCCATACAATGAGCAGTTCTTC,CASSPPGGPYNEQFF
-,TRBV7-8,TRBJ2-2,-,TGTGCCAGCAGCACCAGAGAAACCGGGGAGCTGTTTTTT,CASSTRETGELFF
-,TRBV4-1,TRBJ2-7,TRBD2,TGCGCCAGCAGCCAAGTCGATATGGGACTAGCGGGGAACGAGCAGTACTTC,CASSQVDMGLAGNEQYF
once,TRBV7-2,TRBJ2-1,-,TGTGCCAGCAGCTCCTCCCAGCGAAATAGGGGAGATGAGCAGTTCTTC,CASSSSQRNRGDEQFF
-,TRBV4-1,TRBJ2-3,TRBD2,TGCGCCAGCAGCCAAGACAAACTAGCGGGAGGAGGATCGGATACGCAGTATTTT,CASSQDKLAGGGSDTQYF
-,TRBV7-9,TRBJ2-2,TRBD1,TGTGCCAGCAGCTTAACAGGGGATCGGACCGGGGAGCTGTTTTTT,CASSLTGDRTGELFF